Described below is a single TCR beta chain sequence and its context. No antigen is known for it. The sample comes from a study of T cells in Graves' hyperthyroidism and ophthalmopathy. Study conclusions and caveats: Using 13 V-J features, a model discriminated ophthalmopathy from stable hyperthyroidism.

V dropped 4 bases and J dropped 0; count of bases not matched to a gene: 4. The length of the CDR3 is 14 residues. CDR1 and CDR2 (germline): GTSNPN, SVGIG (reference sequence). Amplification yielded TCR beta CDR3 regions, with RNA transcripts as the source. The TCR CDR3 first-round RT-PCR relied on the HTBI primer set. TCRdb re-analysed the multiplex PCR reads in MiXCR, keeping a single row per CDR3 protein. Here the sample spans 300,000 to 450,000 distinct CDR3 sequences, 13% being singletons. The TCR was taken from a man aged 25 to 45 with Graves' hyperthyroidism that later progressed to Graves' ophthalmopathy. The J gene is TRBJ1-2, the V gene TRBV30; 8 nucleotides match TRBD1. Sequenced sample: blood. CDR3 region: CAWTGQGSNYGYTF. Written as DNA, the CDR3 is TGTGCCTGGACCGGACAGGGTTCTAACTATGGCTACACCTTC.